Sequencing of this T cell receptor beta chain was carried out in a study of cytomegalovirus exposure and HLA in healthy donors. Study as a whole: Within an early data release were 85 million or so unique TCRs drawn from HLA-typed donors.

Study-wide results and caveats: CMV serostatus was the sole immune exposure information available.

In the PCR, 60 Vbeta and 13 Jbeta primers were used. Methods used by the authors: As a later analysis found, there were approximately 80 million unique TCR beta chains, of which roughly 11 million were shared. Assay: immunoSEQ multiplex PCR; the TCRdb copy retains only in-frame clones and omits some. V and J calls and clone size are copied from that table; D and trimming were computed from the DNA. Of 120,000 to 150,000 clones detected, roughly 72% appear once; the ten largest clones hold roughly 2.1%. This CDR3 contains 15 residues. V gave up 8 bases and J gave up 5 bases; unmatched junction bases: 13. Germline loops: CDR1 SNHLY, CDR2 FYNNEI. Regarding this clone: The antigen is undetermined.

Donors showed nominal health when sampled, although they likely had unrecorded immune exposures. This clonotype was sampled from a man in his forties in good health and CMV-seronegative. The genes are TRBV2 and TRBJ2-5, with 8 bases matching TRBD2. Sequences were obtained from PBMCs. CDR3 sequence (DNA): TGTGCCAGCTCTAGGGGCCCCGGGGGGGAGGAGACCCAGTACTTC. Translation gives CASSRGPGGEETQYF.